The T cell receptor (beta chain) under discussion was sequenced for a study of cytomegalovirus exposure and HLA in healthy donors. Primers for the PCR totalled 60 Vbeta and 13 Jbeta. Repertoires were generated with immunoSEQ multiplex PCR, while TCRdb's copy carries only in-frame clones and drops some. This table holds roughly 120,000 clones, under 70% found once. Comment on this clone: The antigen is unknown.

Per the germline V gene, CDR1 is MGHRA and CDR2 is YSYEKL. The CDR3 length is 15 residues. Between the trimmed V and J ends, which lost 8 bases and 6 bases, there was a span of 21 bases. Study results and caveats: Donors belonging to an Asian-associated ancestry cluster reportedly showed fewer N-insertions in productive TCRs than the 666-donor mean, according to what a later analysis found. Most TCR sequences were uncommon, yet certain public TCRs appeared in many donors. The later analysis indicated that the majority of CMV-associated TCR beta chains appeared HLA-restricted.

The sequence was collected from a man aged 18 to 30 in good health and CMV-seropositive. Sequencing input: PBMCs. J is TRBJ2-3 and V is TRBV4-1, with a weak D call TRBD2 (6 bases). DNA for the CDR3: TGCGCCAGCGGCGGGGCGACTAGAGAAGGGGATACGCAGTATTTT. Residues: CASGGATREGDTQYF.